A selection of T cell receptor beta chains follows, all from one sample in a study of T cells in Graves' hyperthyroidism and ophthalmopathy. TCRdb re-called the multiplex PCR reads with MiXCR, one entry per CDR3 protein. The data hold over 650,000 distinct CDR3 sequences, with around 15% observed a single time. The sequenced sample consisted of blood. These receptors originate from a man in his late teens or twenties with Graves' hyperthyroidism. The CDR3 runs from the conserved cysteine through the conserved F or W. Each record gives: clone size, V gene, D gene, J gene, CDR3 protein, CDR3 DNA. D genes are given only for firm matches. Clone size is not always given. Where it is, it says once, few, many or a class for expanded clones.

.	TRBV5-1	.	TRBJ2-1	CASSLARRLPYNEQFF	TGCGCCAGCAGCTTGGCCAGGAGACTCCCCTACAATGAGCAGTTCTTC
.	TRBV9	TRBD2	TRBJ2-1	CASSVSTSGSSYNEQFF	TGTGCCAGCAGCGTATCGACTAGCGGGAGCTCCTACAATGAGCAGTTCTTC
many	TRBV20-1	TRBD2	TRBJ2-3	CSARLAGSTDTQYF	TGCAGTGCTAGACTAGCGGGAAGCACAGATACGCAGTATTTT
.	TRBV18	.	TRBJ2-7	CASSPLSGNPPLEQYF	TGTGCCAGCTCACCTTTAAGCGGAAACCCTCCCCTAGAGCAGTACTTC
.	TRBV7-8	.	TRBJ1-4	CASSPSPPGELFF	TGTGCCAGCAGCCCTAGCCCCCCCGGAGAACTGTTTTTT
.	TRBV20-1	.	TRBJ2-1	CSASQTGPGGEQFF	TGCAGTGCTAGCCAGACAGGACCCGGGGGTGAGCAGTTCTTC
.	TRBV6-9	.	TRBJ2-1	CASSWSGTYNEQFF	TGTGCCAGCAGTTGGAGCGGAACTTACAATGAGCAGTTCTTC
.	TRBV9	TRBD2	TRBJ2-1	CASNRGSGSGTYNEQFF	TGTGCCAGCAATAGGGGGTCGGGTAGCGGGACCTACAATGAGCAGTTCTTC
many	TRBV5-1	.	TRBJ2-7	CASSPRGLEQYF	TGCGCCAGCAGCCCCCGTGGGTTGGAGCAGTACTTC
few	TRBV10-3	.	TRBJ2-7	CAVGQESPYEQYF	TGTGCCGTAGGACAAGAGTCTCCCTACGAGCAGTACTTC
few	TRBV20-1	.	TRBJ1-5	CSAPHDNQPQHF	TGCAGTGCCCCGCACGACAATCAGCCCCAGCATTTT
.	TRBV29-1	.	TRBJ2-5	CSVPQGGETQYF	TGCAGCGTTCCACAGGGAGGAGAGACCCAGTACTTC
many	TRBV18	.	TRBJ1-2	CASSPSRRAYGYTF	TGTGCCAGCTCACCATCCAGGCGGGCCTATGGCTACACCTTC
few	TRBV7-9	TRBD2	TRBJ2-7	CASSLDGGRANREQYF	TGTGCCAGCAGCTTAGACGGCGGGAGGGCCAATCGGGAGCAGTACTTC
few	TRBV20-1	TRBD2	TRBJ2-4	CSARPWGTSGKNIQYF	TGCAGTGCTAGACCCTGGGGGACTAGCGGGAAAAACATTCAGTACTTC
few	TRBV7-9	.	TRBJ2-3	CASSWSFRDTQYF	TGTGCCAGCAGCTGGAGTTTTAGAGATACGCAGTATTTT
many	TRBV2	.	TRBJ2-5	CASSDPGTSETQYF	TGTGCCAGCAGTGACCCCGGGACATCTGAGACCCAGTACTTC
.	TRBV4-1	.	TRBJ2-2	CASSQEGEDGELFF	TGCGCCAGCAGCCAAGAGGGGGAGGACGGGGAGCTGTTTTTT
few	TRBV19	TRBD1	TRBJ2-1	CASSDRTVEFF	TGTGCCAGTTCGGACAGGACGGTGGAGTTCTTC
many	TRBV12-3/TRBV12-4	.	TRBJ1-5	CASSYGGNQPQHF	TGTGCCAGCAGTTATGGGGGGAATCAGCCCCAGCATTTT
.	TRBV7-2	TRBD2	TRBJ2-3	CASSDPSGRGVGTQYF	TGTGCCAGCAGCGACCCTAGCGGGAGGGGGGTCGGTACGCAGTATTTT
.	TRBV19	.	TRBJ2-7	CASSLPGLPGGEQYF	TGTGCCAGTAGTCTCCCGGGACTCCCAGGTGGGGAGCAGTACTTC
many	TRBV7-9	.	TRBJ2-1	CASSQDERAYNEQFF	TGTGCCAGCAGCCAGGATGAGAGGGCCTACAATGAGCAGTTCTTC
.	TRBV7-3	TRBD2	TRBJ2-3	CVSSLSGGRGDTQYF	TGTGTCAGCAGCTTAAGTGGGGGGAGGGGTGATACGCAGTATTTT
few	TRBV9	.	TRBJ1-5	CASSVSLGPQPQHF	TGTGCCAGCAGCGTCAGTTTGGGCCCTCAGCCCCAGCATTTT
.	TRBV20-1	.	TRBJ2-6	CSADQTAGANVLTF	TGCAGTGCTGACCAGACAGCTGGGGCCAACGTCCTGACTTTC
many	TRBV27	.	TRBJ2-7	CASSLSPLYEQYF	TGTGCCAGCAGTTTATCACCCCTCTACGAGCAGTACTTC
few	TRBV24-1	.	TRBJ1-1	CATSEGNTEAFF	TGTGCCACCAGTGAAGGGAACACTGAAGCTTTCTTT